The following is a TCR beta chain sequence with its context. A junction boundary mismatches the germline segment, possibly from a read error. The source of the sample is a study of blood T cell repertoires in COVID-19. Overall study: Samples of COVID-19 (acute and convalescent) were obtained from the United States, Italy and Spain. Sample material is recorded as cDNA or gDNA derived from T cells, B-cell-depleted T cells, or PBMCs.

CDR3 length equals 13 residues. Germline lookup yields CDR1 LGHDT and CDR2 YNNKEL (reference sequence). Per the original data handling: Nucleated cell number was recorded as an estimate derived from reference gene primer amplification. Some clones are missing from TCRdb's copy, which holds only in-frame ones; the method was immunoSEQ multiplex PCR. From that table come the V and J calls and clone size; the DNA was used to work out D and trimming. Among hundreds of thousands of clones, 65% to 85% were seen once, and the ten largest hold about 4%. The receptor was isolated from a woman between 35 and 50 years old with active or convalescent COVID-19. The chain uses TRBV3-1 (or the pseudogene TRBV3-2) and TRBJ2-1; TRBD2 matches 9 bases. The sample was peripheral blood. The CDR3 coding sequence is TGTGCCAGCAGCCAACCGGGACTAGCTACTGCGGTCTTC. As protein: CASSQPGLATAVF.